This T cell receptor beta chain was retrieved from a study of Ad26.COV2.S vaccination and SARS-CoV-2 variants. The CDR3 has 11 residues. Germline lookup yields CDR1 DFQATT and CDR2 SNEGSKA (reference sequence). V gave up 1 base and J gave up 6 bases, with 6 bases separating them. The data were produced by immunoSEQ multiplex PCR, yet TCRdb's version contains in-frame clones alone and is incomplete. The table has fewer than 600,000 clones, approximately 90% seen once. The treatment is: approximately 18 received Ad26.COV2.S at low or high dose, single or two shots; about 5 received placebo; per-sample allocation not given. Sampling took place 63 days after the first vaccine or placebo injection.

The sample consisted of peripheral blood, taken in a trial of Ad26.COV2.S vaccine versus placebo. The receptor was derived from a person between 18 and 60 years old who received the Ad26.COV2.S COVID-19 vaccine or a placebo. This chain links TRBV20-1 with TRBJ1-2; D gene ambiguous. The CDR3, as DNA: TGCAGTGCTAGAGGTGCGAATGGCTACACCTTC. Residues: CSARGANGYTF.